This TCR beta chain was retrieved from a study of T-cell reconstitution after alpha-beta-depleted transplantation in children. TCRbeta library preparation incorporated unique molecular identifiers. TCRdb reanalysed the PCR reads using MiXCR and keeps one entry per CDR3 protein. Of about 500,000 distinct CDR3 sequences detected, approximately 32% appear once; the ten largest clones hold about 2.3%. CDR3 size: 13 residues. V gave up 0 bases and J gave up 7 bases, with 9 bases separating them. CDR1 and CDR2 (germline): MNHNY, SVGAGI (reference sequence). The chain joins TRBV6-6 to TRBJ1-2, with a weak D call TRBD1 (6 bases). This TCR came from a human donor who donated a stem cell graft to a child with aplastic anemia. Sample: PBMCs from the stem cell graft donor, taken from the stem cell graft. CDR3 DNA: TGTGCCAGCAGTTACTCAACAGGGTTTGGCTACACCTTC. Its translation is CASSYSTGFGYTF.